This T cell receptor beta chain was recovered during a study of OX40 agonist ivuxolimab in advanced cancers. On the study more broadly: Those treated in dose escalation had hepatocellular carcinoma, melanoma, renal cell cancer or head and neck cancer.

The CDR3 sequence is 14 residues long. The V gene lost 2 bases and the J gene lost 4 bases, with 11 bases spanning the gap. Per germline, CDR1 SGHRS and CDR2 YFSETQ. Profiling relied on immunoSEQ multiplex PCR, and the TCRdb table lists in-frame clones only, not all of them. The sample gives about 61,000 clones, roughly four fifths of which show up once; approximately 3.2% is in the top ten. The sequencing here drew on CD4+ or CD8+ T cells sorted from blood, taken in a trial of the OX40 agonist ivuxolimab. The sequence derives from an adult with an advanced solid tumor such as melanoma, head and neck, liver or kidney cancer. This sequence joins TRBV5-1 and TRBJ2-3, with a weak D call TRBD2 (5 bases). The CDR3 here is CASSLPGRPDTQYF. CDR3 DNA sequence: TGCGCCAGCAGCTTACCGGGGAGACCAGATACGCAGTATTTT.